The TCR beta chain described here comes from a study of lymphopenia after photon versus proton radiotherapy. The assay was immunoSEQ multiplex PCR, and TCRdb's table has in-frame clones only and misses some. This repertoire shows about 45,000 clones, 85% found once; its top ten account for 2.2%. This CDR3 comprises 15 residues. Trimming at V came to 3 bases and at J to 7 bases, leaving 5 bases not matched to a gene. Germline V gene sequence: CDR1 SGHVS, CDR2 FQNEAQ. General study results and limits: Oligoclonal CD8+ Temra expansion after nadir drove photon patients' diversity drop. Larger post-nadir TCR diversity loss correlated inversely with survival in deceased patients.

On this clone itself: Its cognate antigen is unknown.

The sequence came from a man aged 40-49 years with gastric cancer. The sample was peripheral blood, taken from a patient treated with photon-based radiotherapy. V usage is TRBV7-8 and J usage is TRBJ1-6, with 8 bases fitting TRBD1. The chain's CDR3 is CASSFETGANSPLHF. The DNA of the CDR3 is TGTGCCAGCAGCTTCGAGACAGGGGCCAATTCACCCCTCCACTTT.